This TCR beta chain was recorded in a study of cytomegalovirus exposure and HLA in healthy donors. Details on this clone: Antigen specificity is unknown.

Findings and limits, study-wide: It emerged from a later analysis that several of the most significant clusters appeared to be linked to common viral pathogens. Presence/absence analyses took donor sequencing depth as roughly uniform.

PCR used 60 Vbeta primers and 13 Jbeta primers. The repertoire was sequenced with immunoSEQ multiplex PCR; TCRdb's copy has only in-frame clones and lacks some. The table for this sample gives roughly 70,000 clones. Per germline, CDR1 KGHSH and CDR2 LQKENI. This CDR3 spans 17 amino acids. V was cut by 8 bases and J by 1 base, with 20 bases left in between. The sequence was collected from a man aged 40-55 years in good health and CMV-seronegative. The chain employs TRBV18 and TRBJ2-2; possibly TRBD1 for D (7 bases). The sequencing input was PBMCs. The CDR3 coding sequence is TGTGCCAGCCTCCGACGGCAGGGGGGCTTGAACACCGGGGAGCTGTTTTTT. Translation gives CASLRRQGGLNTGELFF.